These 18 T cell receptor beta chains came from one sample sequenced in a study of cytomegalovirus exposure and HLA in healthy donors. The PCR had 60 Vbeta and 13 Jbeta primers. TCRdb's copy holds only in-frame clones and misses some; the assay was immunoSEQ multiplex PCR. Among some 130,000 clones, about 80% were seen once, and the ten largest hold 2.2%. Sequencing used PBMCs. The receptors come from a man aged 30-40 years in good health and CMV-seronegative.

The chain recombines TRBV18 with TRBJ2-1, with TRBD2 identical over 10 bases. Per germline, CDR1 KGHSH and CDR2 LQKENI. Trimming cost V 3 bases and J 5 bases; bases outside gene matches: 4. This CDR3 has 15 amino acids. For the CDR3, the DNA is TGTGCCAGCTCACCGGAAGCGGGGGGGGACAATGAGCAGTTCTTC. It codes for CASSPEAGGDNEQFF.

V gene TRBV7-9 combines with J gene TRBJ1-2; 8 nucleotides match TRBD1. This CDR3 is 13 amino acids long. CDR1 SEHNR and CDR2 FQNEAQ come from the germline V gene (reference sequence). V was clipped by 7 bases and J by 4 bases; unmatched bases: 5. CDR3 nucleotide sequence: TGTGCCAGCAACCCAGGGGGCTTCTATGGCTACACCTTC. Translating it yields CASNPGGFYGYTF.

J is TRBJ2-5 and V is TRBV27; D not resolved. The end of the DNA aligns better with TRBJ2-7, so the J call may be wrong. In germline, CDR1 is MNHEY, CDR2 SMNVEV (reference sequence). The length of the CDR3 is 13 residues. DNA for the CDR3: TGTGCCAGCAAGAGAGCTCCTTCCTACGAGCAGTACTTC. It yields the protein CASKRAPSYEQYF.

The V call is TRBV4-1, the J call TRBJ2-4, with D maybe TRBD1 (6 bases). The V gene lost 0 bases and the J gene lost 7 bases, with 13 bases spanning the gap. Germline V gene sequence: CDR1 MGHRA, CDR2 YSYEKL. This CDR3 is built from 15 residues. This CDR3 reads CASSQDGQGGNIQYF. In DNA form, the CDR3 reads TGCGCCAGCAGCCAAGATGGCCAAGGGGGTAACATTCAGTACTTC.

This chain connects TRBV5-6 to TRBJ2-7, with no clear D. Germline-derived CDR1 and CDR2 are SGHDT and YYEEEE. V lost 0 bases to trimming and J lost 7 bases, with 11 bases between them. This CDR3 is built from 13 residues. CDR3 sequence: CASSLGQPAEQYF. The CDR3 DNA follows: TGTGCCAGCAGCTTGGGGCAGCCAGCGGAGCAGTACTTC.

V gene TRBV7-2 combines with J gene TRBJ2-7; 12 bases fit TRBD2. The ends lost 4 bases at V and 1 base at J; junction bases unmatched: 8. The CDR3 sequence is 17 residues long. Germline CDR1 reads SGHTA; CDR2 reads FQGNSA. CDR3 DNA sequence: TGTGCCAGCAGCTCCACCGGGACTAGCGGGTCATCCTACGAGCAGTACTTC. This gives the protein CASSSTGTSGSSYEQYF.

In its sample, this clone was seen a few times. The chain is built from TRBV5-1 and TRBJ2-5; 8 bases match TRBD1. Trimming at V came to 3 bases and at J to 5 bases, leaving 3 bases not matched to a gene. This CDR3 contains 13 residues. The germline CDR1 and CDR2 sequences are SGHRS and YFSETQ. CDR3 region: CASSWTGSETQYF. The DNA for the CDR3 is TGCGCCAGCAGCTGGACAGGGTCGGAGACCCAGTACTTC.

V and J are TRBV28 and TRBJ1-5; D remains ambiguous. The CDR3 extends over 12 amino acids. Looked up from germline, CDR1 is MDHEN and CDR2 is SYDVKM. V was shortened by 10 bases and J by 6 bases, with 13 bases between the two germline ends. DNA for the CDR3: TGTGCCACTAGGGAGGGAACTCAGCCCCAGCATTTT. It codes for CATREGTQPQHF.

The chain recombines TRBV28 with TRBJ2-3; 8 positions agree with TRBD1. Germline assignment: CDR1 MDHEN and CDR2 SYDVKM. After removal of 4 bases from V and 4 bases from J, the junction contained 31 bases not matched to a gene. This CDR3 is built from 23 residues. CDR3 residues: CASSSPNHLGTGDRGDVADTQYF. CDR3 DNA sequence: TGTGCCAGCAGTTCACCCAACCACCTTGGGACAGGAGACAGGGGAGACGTTGCAGATACGCAGTATTTT.

DNA of the CDR3: TGCAGCGTTGAAGGCGCCGGTTACAGGGGGAGGTATACGCAGTATTTT. Amino acid sequence: CSVEGAGYRGRYTQYF. This rearrangement joins TRBV29-1 to TRBJ2-3, with 8 bases identical to TRBD1. Unmatched junction bases numbered 13, after V lost 1 base and J lost 7 bases. This CDR3 is 16 amino acids long. Germline CDR1 SQVTM, CDR2 ANQGSEA.

CDR3 amino acids: CAWSPTDTQYF. The CDR3 nucleotides read TGTGCCTGGAGTCCTACAGATACGCAGTATTTT. The chain uses TRBV30 and TRBJ2-3, with D hard to call. The germline V gene has CDR1 GTSNPN and CDR2 SVGIG (reference sequence). The V and J ends lost 2 bases and 3 bases respectively, with 3 bases between them. This CDR3 region has 11 residues.

This chain connects TRBV30 to TRBJ2-7; TRBD2 is a possible D gene (5 bases). CDR1 is GTSNPN and CDR2 is SVGIG in the germline V gene (reference sequence). The CDR3 is 12 residues long. Between the trimmed V and J ends, which lost 1 base and 7 bases, there was a span of 11 bases. The CDR3 coding sequence is TGTGCCTGGAGTGCATTAGCGTGGGAGCAGTACTTC. Translating it yields CAWSALAWEQYF.

This clone was recorded once. V usage is TRBV9 and J usage is TRBJ2-3; TRBD2 agrees at 8 bases. V lost 4 bases, J lost 7 bases, and 11 bases stayed unmatched. This CDR3 has 15 residues. The germline CDR1 and CDR2 sequences are SGDLS and YYNGEE. CDR3 sequence reads: CASSSRGEVGNTQYF. The CDR3 nucleotides are TGTGCCAGCAGCTCGCGGGGGGAGGTCGGAAATACGCAGTATTTT.

The chain's CDR3 is CASSNRLAGAGELFF. CDR3 sequence (DNA): TGTGCCAGCAGTAATAGACTAGCGGGTGCCGGGGAGCTGTTTTTT. The V and J genes are TRBV6-5 and TRBJ2-2; TRBD2 aligns across 10 bases. The junction had 6 bases not matched to a gene; V was cut back by 5 bases and J by 6 bases. Germline-derived CDR1 and CDR2 are MNHEY and SVGAGI. CDR3 size: 15 residues.

The chain joins TRBV6-1 to TRBJ1-5; TRBD1 might be the D (6 bases). Per germline, CDR1 MNHNS and CDR2 SASEGT. V was pared by 4 bases and J by 7 bases, with 14 bases between. The CDR3 length is 14 residues. CDR3 sequence: CASSANRVGQPQHF. CDR3 sequence (DNA): TGTGCCAGCAGTGCAAACAGGGTTGGGCAGCCCCAGCATTTT.

This CDR3 is CASSPGTGPGYEQYF. CDR3 nucleotide sequence: TGCGCCAGCAGCCCGGGGACAGGCCCGGGCTACGAGCAGTACTTC. The chain carries TRBV5-1 and TRBJ2-7; TRBD1 matches at 8 bases. Germline V CDR1 and CDR2: SGHRS, YFSETQ. V dropped 4 bases and J dropped 3; count of bases not matched to a gene: 9. This CDR3 is built from 15 residues.

This chain uses TRBV27 with TRBJ2-7; 9 nucleotides line up with TRBD2. The CDR3 covers 14 residues. J was trimmed by 4 bases and V by 4 bases; bases with no gene match: 5. The germline V gene encodes CDR1 MNHEY and CDR2 SMNVEV (reference sequence). DNA for the CDR3: TGTGCCAGCAGTTCGTTTAGCGGGAGTTACGAGCAGTACTTC. Protein sequence: CASSSFSGSYEQYF.

This clone was seen more than once but under ten times. The chain has TRBV5-1 and TRBJ2-2, with 7 bases matching TRBD2. CDR3 length: 16 residues. After removal of 1 base from V and 6 bases from J, the junction contained 9 bases not matched to a gene. Germline V gene sequence: CDR1 SGHRS, CDR2 YFSETQ. CDR3: CASSLRGQAGSGELFF. The CDR3 DNA reads as TGCGCCAGCAGCTTGAGGGGCCAAGCGGGGTCCGGGGAGCTGTTTTTT.